A single sample gave rise to the 14 T cell receptor beta chains below, sequenced in a study of graft-versus-host responses after intestinal transplantation. What these receptors recognize is not known. Repertoires were generated with immunoSEQ multiplex PCR, while TCRdb's copy carries only in-frame clones and drops some. In the table there are 75,000 to 100,000 clones, 91% of which are singletons. The starting material was unstimulated CD4+ T cells sorted from spleen or lymph node cells, obtained before transplant. The origin of the receptors is a human donor who was the organ donor for an intestinal transplant.

The chain employs TRBV6-5 and TRBJ1-2; D gene ambiguous. The CDR3 is made up of 15 amino acids. Trimming removed 0 bases from V and 4 bases from J, with 12 bases in between. Germline-derived CDR1 and CDR2 are MNHEY and SVGAGI. This CDR3 is CASSYSELTSYGYTF. The CDR3, as DNA: TGTGCCAGCAGTTACTCTGAGTTAACTTCCTATGGCTACACCTTC.

The chain is built from TRBV29-1 and TRBJ1-2; maybe TRBD1 (5 bases). Germline-derived CDR1 and CDR2 are SQVTM and ANQGSEA. The CDR3 extends over 13 amino acids. Trimming took off 7 bases at V and 3 bases at J, with 15 bases between the two ends. The CDR3 DNA is TGCAGCGGGGGGGACCGAGCTTACTATGGCTACACCTTC. Encoded protein: CSGGDRAYYGYTF.

The gene calls are TRBV7-8 and TRBJ2-1; TRBD2 matches at 13 bases. With V trimmed by 5 bases and J by 9 bases, 19 bases remained unmatched. The CDR3 is made up of 19 amino acids. The germline gives CDR1 SGHVS, CDR2 FQNEAQ. CDR3 region: CASSTRPGTSGVTYSEQFF. The CDR3 region has the DNA TGTGCCAGCAGCACCAGGCCCGGGACTAGCGGGGTTACCTATTCTGAGCAGTTCTTC.

This clone was observed a single time. The chain recombines TRBV7-2 with TRBJ2-1; TRBD1 matches 9 bases. The CDR3 sequence is 15 residues long. The ends lost 7 bases at V and 7 bases at J; junction bases unmatched: 11. The V gene's germline CDR1 is SGHTA and CDR2 FQGNSA. CDR3 bases: TGTGCCAGCAAAAAACAGGGGGCTTGGCTGAATGAGCAGTTCTTC. Protein: CASKKQGAWLNEQFF.

The chain employs TRBV28 and TRBJ1-2; TRBD1 matches at 10 bases. The V gene's germline CDR1 is MDHEN and CDR2 SYDVKM. The CDR3 has 16 residues. V was pared by 6 bases and J by 4 bases, with 11 bases of the junction left unmatched. CDR3 nucleotide sequence: TGTGCCAGCAGACACGCCTTCGGGACAGGGGTCTATGGCTACACCTTC. Amino acids: CASRHAFGTGVYGYTF.

The chain employs TRBV28 and TRBJ2-7, with a tentative D call TRBD2 (6 bases). CDR1 and CDR2 (germline): MDHEN, SYDVKM. The V gene lost 6 bases and the J gene lost 2 bases, with 14 bases spanning the gap. The CDR3 consists of 14 residues. CDR3 residues: CASRGEEPPYEQYF. CDR3 bases: TGTGCCAGCAGGGGGGAGGAACCCCCCTACGAGCAGTACTTC.

The rearrangement uses TRBV7-2 and TRBJ1-5; D remains ambiguous. V lost 1 base to trimming and J lost 2 bases, with 9 bases between them. The length of the CDR3 is 15 residues. The germline V gene encodes CDR1 SGHTA and CDR2 FQGNSA. Written as DNA, the CDR3 is TGTGCCAGCAGCTTAGGGCAGGTCGGCAATCAGCCCCAGCATTTT. This translates into CASSLGQVGNQPQHF.

The V gene is TRBV6-6, the J gene TRBJ1-2; 7 nucleotides align to TRBD1. From germline, CDR1 is MNHNY and CDR2 SVGAGI (reference sequence). With 6 bases clipped from V and 7 bases from J, the junction kept 8 bases outside the gene matches. The CDR3 is 13 residues long. The CDR3 loop reads CASSPDRETGYTF. In DNA form, the CDR3 reads TGTGCCAGCAGCCCCGACAGGGAAACTGGCTACACCTTC.

This rearrangement joins TRBV4-1 to TRBJ2-1; D gene unclear. The germline V and J ends were trimmed by 1 base and 0 bases, with 7 bases remaining between them. The CDR3 extends over 15 amino acids. Germline CDR1 is MGHRA and CDR2 is YSYEKL. CDR3 in DNA: TGCGCCAGCAGCCAAGTAGAGAGCTCCTACAATGAGCAGTTCTTC. It specifies CASSQVESSYNEQFF.

The chain joins TRBV29-1 to TRBJ2-7; 8 nucleotides match TRBD2. Germline lookup yields CDR1 SQVTM and CDR2 ANQGSEA. Trimming cost V 6 bases and J 2 bases; bases outside gene matches: 12. CDR3 length equals 15 residues. The CDR3 sequence: CSVTGGAGGAYEQYF. The CDR3 bases are TGCAGCGTAACTGGTGGGGCGGGGGGCGCCTACGAGCAGTACTTC.

V is TRBV7-3 and J is TRBJ1-5; 8 bases agree with TRBD1. The CDR3 spans 14 residues. V lost 11 bases and J lost 2; bases outside the gene matches: 8. Per germline, CDR1 SGHTA and CDR2 FQGTGA. CDR3 nucleotide sequence: TGTGCCGCGAATAGACAGGGGTGCAATCAGCCCCAGCATTTT. Translating it yields CAANRQGCNQPQHF.

In the case of this clone: Other DNA sequences in the sample encode the same CDR3. This rearrangement joins TRBV28 to TRBJ1-2; D ambiguous. Trimming took 5 bases from V and 8 from J, leaving 15 bases between them. Germline-derived CDR1 and CDR2 are MDHEN and SYDVKM. The CDR3 sequence is 13 residues long. CDR3 amino acids: CASSPLVGSGYTF. In DNA form, the CDR3 reads TGTGCCAGCAGTCCCCTCGTAGGGAGCGGCTACACCTTC.

The chain carries TRBV5-6 and TRBJ2-3; 10 bases line up with TRBD1. In germline, CDR1 is SGHDT, CDR2 YYEEEE. Trimming cost V 0 bases and J 1 base; bases outside gene matches: 2. This CDR3 has 16 amino acids. The CDR3 bases are TGTGCCAGCAGCTTGGCCGGGACAGGGGGCACAGATACGCAGTATTTT. Protein product: CASSLAGTGGTDTQYF.

This chain uses TRBV4-3 with TRBJ1-6; D call uncertain. CDR1 is LGHNA, CDR2 YSLEER, per germline. The CDR3 loop spans 14 amino acids. V shed 0 bases and J shed 10 bases, with 10 bases lying between them. The CDR3 nucleotides are TGCGCCAGCAGCCAAGATAGGAGAGGATCACCCCTCCACTTT. It codes for CASSQDRRGSPLHF.